These 2 T cell receptor beta chains were all obtained from the same sample, sequenced in a study of identical twins (dated by TCRdb to about 2016). The library was produced with 5' RACE. For sequencing, an Illumina HiSeq 2000 was employed. Through fastp at Q25 and MiXCR, TCRdb rebuilt clones from the public reads, retaining in-frame beta chains. Under each unique CDR3 protein, matching rows form one entry showing the most common genes and DNA. Present in this sample are about 240,000 distinct CDR3 sequences, about 10% of which were seen just once. Clones ranked in the top ten supply roughly 10% of the sample. Source material: memory T cells sorted from blood. The cell subset or site label of this sample denotes: CD45RO+ enriched T cells. The receptors were sampled from a man in his fifties or sixties in good health.

This clonotype was detected ten times or more. The chain has TRBV27 and TRBJ2-4, with unresolved D. Germline CDR1 is MNHEY and CDR2 is SMNVEV (reference sequence). V was clipped by 5 bases and J by 0 bases, with 8 bases between them. The CDR3 is 14 amino acids. CDR3 protein: CASSTHRAKNIQYF. The CDR3, as DNA: TGTGCCAGCAGTACCCACAGAGCCAAAAACATTCAGTACTTC.

The V call is TRBV11-2, the J call TRBJ2-3; 9 nucleotides line up with TRBD2. The germline gives CDR1 SGHAT, CDR2 FQNNGV. V dropped 1 base and J dropped 2; count of bases not matched to a gene: 13. CDR3 size: 19 residues. The CDR3 DNA reads TGTGCCAGCAGCTTAGTGTACTTGCGGGGGGGTGGTAACACAGATACGCAGTATTTT. It translates to CASSLVYLRGGGNTDTQYF.